This T cell receptor beta chain originates from a study of CD8+ T cells in alopecia areata. Study background: Tofacitinib ran for 6 to 18 months before 6 months off drug. Points from the study as a whole: Especially in alopecia totalis/universalis, lesional scalp showed greater clonality than normal scalp did. Tofacitinib did not eliminate many expanded lesional clones from scalp or blood.

RNA extraction and reverse transcription yielded cDNA as sequencing template. The protocol was immunoSEQ multiplex PCR, while the TCRdb copy is restricted to in-frame clones and leaves out a portion. The sample has approximately 160,000 clones, around 60% seen once. Comments on this clone: Antigen: not known.

Treatment defined: oral pan-JAK inhibitor, 5-10 mg twice daily. This specimen was CD4+ T cells sorted from blood, taken at week 24, from a patient treated with tofacitinib. The receptor was derived from a human donor with alopecia areata.

CDR3 sequence reads: CASSRRPGAGYEQFF. CDR3 DNA: TGTGCCAGCAGCCGGAGGCCCGGGGCGGGCTATGAGCAGTTCTTC. V gene TRBV5-6 combines with J gene TRBJ2-1, with D possibly called TRBD1 or TRBD2 (5 bases each). The germline V and J ends were trimmed by 4 bases and 8 bases, with 19 bases remaining between them. Germline CDR1 is SGHDT and CDR2 is YYEEEE. This CDR3 comprises 15 residues.